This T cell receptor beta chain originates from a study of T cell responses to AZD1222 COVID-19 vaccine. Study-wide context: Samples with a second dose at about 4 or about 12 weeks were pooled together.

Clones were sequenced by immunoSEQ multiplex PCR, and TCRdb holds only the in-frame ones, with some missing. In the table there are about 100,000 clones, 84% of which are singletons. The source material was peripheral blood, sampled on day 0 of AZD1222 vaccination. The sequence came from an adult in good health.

The chain's CDR3 is CASSLSRRSSGNTIYF. The CDR3 DNA follows: TGTGCCAGCAGCCTGAGTCGACGGTCCTCTGGAAACACCATATATTTT. The V and J genes are TRBV5-6 and TRBJ1-3; D not resolved. Looked up from germline, CDR1 is SGHDT and CDR2 is YYEEEE. Between the trimmed V and J ends, which lost 4 bases and 0 bases, there was a span of 14 bases. This CDR3 contains 16 residues.